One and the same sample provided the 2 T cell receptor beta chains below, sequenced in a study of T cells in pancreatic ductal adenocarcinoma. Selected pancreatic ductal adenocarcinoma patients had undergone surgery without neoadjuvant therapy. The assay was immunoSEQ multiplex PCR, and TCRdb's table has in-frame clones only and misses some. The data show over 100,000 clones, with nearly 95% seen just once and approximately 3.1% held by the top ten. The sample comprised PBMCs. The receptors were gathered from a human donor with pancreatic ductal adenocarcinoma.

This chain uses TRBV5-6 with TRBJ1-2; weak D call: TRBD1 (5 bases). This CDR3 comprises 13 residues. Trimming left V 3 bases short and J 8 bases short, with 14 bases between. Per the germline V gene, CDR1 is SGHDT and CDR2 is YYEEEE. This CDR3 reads CASSWGGGEGYTF. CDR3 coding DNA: TGTGCCAGCAGCTGGGGCGGCGGGGAAGGCTACACCTTC.

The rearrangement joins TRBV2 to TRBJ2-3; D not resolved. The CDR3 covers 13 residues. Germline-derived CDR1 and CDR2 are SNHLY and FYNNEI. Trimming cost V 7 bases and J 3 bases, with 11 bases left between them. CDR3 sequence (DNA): TGTGCCAGCAATTACGACGGGACAGATACGCAGTATTTT. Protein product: CASNYDGTDTQYF.